This TCR beta chain was captured by sequencing in a study of T-cell reconstitution after alpha-beta-depleted transplantation in children. CDR1 DFQATT and CDR2 SNEGSKA come from the germline V gene (reference sequence). Germline trimming cut 6 bases from V and 2 bases from J; bases unmatched to any gene: 8. CDR3 length: 15 residues. A single count supports this clonotype. This may stem from a read error, because a much larger clone lies one nucleotide away. A TCRbeta library incorporating unique molecular identifiers was prepared. One entry per CDR3 protein, called by TCRdb with MiXCR from the PCR reads. The sample comprises hundreds of thousands of distinct CDR3 sequences, 12% of which are singletons, and over 2.5% rests with the top ten.

V usage is TRBV20-1 and J usage is TRBJ2-1; 9 bases are shared with TRBD2. This receptor was identified in a human donor who donated a stem cell graft to a child with acute lymphoblastic leukemia. Source: PBMCs from the stem cell graft donor, taken from the stem cell graft. CDR3 sequence reads: CSAHASSGAYNEQFF. In DNA, the CDR3 is TGCAGTGCCCACGCCTCTAGCGGGGCCTACAATGAGCAGTTCTTC.